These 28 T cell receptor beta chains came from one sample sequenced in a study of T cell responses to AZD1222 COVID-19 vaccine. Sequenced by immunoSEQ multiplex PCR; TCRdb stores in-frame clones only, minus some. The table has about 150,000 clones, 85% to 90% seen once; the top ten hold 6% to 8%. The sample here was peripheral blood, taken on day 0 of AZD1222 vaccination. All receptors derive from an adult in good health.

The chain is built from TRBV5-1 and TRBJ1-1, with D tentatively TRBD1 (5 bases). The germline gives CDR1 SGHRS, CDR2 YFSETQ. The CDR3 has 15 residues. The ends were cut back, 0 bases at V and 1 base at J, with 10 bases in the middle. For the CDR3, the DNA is TGCGCCAGCAGCTTGGAGTGGACACCGAACACTGAAGCTTTCTTT. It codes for CASSLEWTPNTEAFF.

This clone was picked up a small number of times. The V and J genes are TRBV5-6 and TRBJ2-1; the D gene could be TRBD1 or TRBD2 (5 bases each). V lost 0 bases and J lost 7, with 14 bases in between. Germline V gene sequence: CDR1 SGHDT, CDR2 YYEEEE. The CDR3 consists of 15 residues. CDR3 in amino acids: CASSLGPLEGNEQFF. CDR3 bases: TGTGCCAGCAGCTTGGGCCCCCTCGAGGGGAATGAGCAGTTCTTC.

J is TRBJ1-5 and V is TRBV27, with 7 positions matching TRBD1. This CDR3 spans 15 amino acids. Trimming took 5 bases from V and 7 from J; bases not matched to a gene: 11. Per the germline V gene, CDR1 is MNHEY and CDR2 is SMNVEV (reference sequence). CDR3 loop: CASSIRTGSGQPQHF. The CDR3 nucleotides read TGTGCCAGCAGTATCCGGACAGGTTCAGGGCAGCCCCAGCATTTT.

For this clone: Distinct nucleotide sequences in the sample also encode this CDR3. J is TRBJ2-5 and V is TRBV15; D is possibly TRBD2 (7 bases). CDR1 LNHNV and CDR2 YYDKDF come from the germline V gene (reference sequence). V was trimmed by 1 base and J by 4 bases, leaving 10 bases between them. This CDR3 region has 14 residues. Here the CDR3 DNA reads TGTGCCACCAGCAGAGCGGGGGGCGGAGAGACCCAGTACTTC. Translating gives CATSRAGGGETQYF.

The CDR3 nucleotides are TGTGCCAGCAGAAAGGAGGGGCTACAGAAAAGCTCCTACGAGCAGTACGTC. Encoded protein: CASRKEGLQKSSYEQYV. The V call is TRBV4-2, the J call TRBJ2-7, with D tentatively TRBD2 (6 bases). The CDR3 sequence is 17 residues long. The V gene lost 6 bases and the J gene lost 0 bases, with 21 bases spanning the gap. Germline V CDR1 and CDR2: LGHNA, YNFKEQ.

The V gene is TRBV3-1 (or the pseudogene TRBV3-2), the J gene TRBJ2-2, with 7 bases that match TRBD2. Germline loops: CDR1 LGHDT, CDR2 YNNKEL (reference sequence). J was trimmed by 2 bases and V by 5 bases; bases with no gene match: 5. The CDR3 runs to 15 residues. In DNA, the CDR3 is TGTGCCAGCAGCATCGGGGGGTCCAACACCGGGGAGCTGTTTTTT. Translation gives CASSIGGSNTGELFF.

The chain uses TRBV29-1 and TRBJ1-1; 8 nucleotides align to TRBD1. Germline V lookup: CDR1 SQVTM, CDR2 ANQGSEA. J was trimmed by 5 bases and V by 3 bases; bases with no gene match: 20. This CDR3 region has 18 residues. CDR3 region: CSVDSPSNRQGRRTEAFF. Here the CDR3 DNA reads TGCAGCGTTGATAGCCCCAGCAATCGACAGGGGCGGCGGACTGAAGCTTTCTTT.

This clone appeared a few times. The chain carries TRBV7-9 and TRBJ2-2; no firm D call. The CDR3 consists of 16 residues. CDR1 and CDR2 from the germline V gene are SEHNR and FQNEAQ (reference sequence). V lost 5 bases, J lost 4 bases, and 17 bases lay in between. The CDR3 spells CASSTYSLRTTGELFF. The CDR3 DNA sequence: TGTGCCAGCAGCACATACAGCCTCAGGACCACCGGGGAGCTGTTTTTT. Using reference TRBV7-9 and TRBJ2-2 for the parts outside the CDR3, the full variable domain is DTGVSQNPRHKITKRGQNVTFRCDPISEHNRLYWYRQTLGQGPEFLTYFQNEAQLEKSRLLSDRFSAERPKGSFSTLEIQRTEQGDSAMYLCASSTYSLRTTGELFFGEGSRLTVL.

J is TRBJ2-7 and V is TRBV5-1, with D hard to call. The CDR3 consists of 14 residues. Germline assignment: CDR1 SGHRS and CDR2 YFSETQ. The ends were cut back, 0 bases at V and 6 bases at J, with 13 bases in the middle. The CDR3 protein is CASSLESGYGEQYV. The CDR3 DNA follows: TGCGCCAGCAGCTTGGAATCTGGGTACGGCGAGCAGTACGTC.

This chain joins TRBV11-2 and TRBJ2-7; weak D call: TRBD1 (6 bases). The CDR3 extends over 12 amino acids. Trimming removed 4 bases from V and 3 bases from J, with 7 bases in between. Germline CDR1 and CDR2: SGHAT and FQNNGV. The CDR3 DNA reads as TGTGCCAGCAGCTCACAGGGCTACGAGCAGTACGTC. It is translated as CASSSQGYEQYV.

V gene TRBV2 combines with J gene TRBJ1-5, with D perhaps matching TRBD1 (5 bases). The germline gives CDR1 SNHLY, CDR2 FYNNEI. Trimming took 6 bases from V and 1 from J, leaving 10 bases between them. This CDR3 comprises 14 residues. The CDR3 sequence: CASRPGLSNQPQHF. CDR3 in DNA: TGTGCCAGCAGACCAGGGCTGAGCAATCAGCCCCAGCATTTT.

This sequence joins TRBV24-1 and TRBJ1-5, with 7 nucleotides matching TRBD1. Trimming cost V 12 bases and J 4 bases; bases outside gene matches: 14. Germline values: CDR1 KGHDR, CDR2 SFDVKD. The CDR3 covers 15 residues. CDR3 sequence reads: CASPGIDRENQPQHF. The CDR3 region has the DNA TGTGCCTCCCCCGGTATAGACAGGGAGAATCAGCCCCAGCATTTT.

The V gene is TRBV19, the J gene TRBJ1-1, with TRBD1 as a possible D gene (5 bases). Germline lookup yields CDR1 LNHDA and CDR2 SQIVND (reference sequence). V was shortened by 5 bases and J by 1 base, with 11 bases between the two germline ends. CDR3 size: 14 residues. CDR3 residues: CASSSRTQNTEAFF. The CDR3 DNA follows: TGTGCCAGTAGTTCACGGACACAGAACACTGAAGCTTTCTTT.

The CDR3 sequence is CAWSRQGIGYTF. CDR3 sequence (DNA): TGTGCCTGGAGTCGACAGGGGATAGGCTACACCTTC. V gene TRBV30 combines with J gene TRBJ1-2; 8 nucleotides match TRBD1. This CDR3 region has 12 residues. Unmatched junction bases numbered 4, after V lost 2 bases and J lost 8 bases. Germline CDR1 and CDR2: GTSNPN and SVGIG (reference sequence).

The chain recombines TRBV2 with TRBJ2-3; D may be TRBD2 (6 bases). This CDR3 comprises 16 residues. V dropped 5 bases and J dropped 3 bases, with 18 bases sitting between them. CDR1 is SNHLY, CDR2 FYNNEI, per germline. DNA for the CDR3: TGTGCCAGCAGTCTGGCAGGGAGGTTAGAAACAGATACGCAGTATTTT. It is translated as CASSLAGRLETDTQYF.

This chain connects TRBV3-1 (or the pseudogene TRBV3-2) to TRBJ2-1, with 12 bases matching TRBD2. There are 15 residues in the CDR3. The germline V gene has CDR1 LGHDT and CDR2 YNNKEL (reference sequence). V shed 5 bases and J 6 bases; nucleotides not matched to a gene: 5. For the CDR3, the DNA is TGTGCCAGCAGCTACCTAGCGGGGGGGCTCAATGAGCAGTTCTTC. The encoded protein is CASSYLAGGLNEQFF.

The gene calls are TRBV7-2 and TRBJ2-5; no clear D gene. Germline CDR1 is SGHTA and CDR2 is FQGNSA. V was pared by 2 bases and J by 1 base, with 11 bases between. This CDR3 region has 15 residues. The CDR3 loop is CASSLKGLRQETQYF. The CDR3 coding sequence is TGTGCCAGCAGCTTAAAGGGCCTACGCCAAGAGACCCAGTACTTC.

CDR3: CATSRDQVSARPGYTF. The CDR3 DNA reads as TGTGCCACCAGCAGAGATCAGGTTTCGGCTAGGCCGGGCTACACCTTC. V usage is TRBV15 and J usage is TRBJ1-2; D is unclear. Deletions cut 0 bases from V and 8 bases from J, with 19 bases between. CDR1 and CDR2 from the germline V gene are LNHNV and YYDKDF (reference sequence). This CDR3 region has 16 residues.

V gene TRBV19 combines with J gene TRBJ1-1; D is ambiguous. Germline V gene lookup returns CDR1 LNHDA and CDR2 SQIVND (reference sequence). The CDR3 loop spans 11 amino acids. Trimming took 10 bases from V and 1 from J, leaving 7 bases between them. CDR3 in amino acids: CATHRNTEAFF. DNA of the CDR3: TGTGCCACCCACAGGAACACTGAAGCTTTCTTT.

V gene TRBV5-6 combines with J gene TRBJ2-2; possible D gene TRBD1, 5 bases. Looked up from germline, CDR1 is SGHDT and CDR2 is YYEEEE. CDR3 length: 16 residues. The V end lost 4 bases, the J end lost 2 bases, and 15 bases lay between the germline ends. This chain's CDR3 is CASSSRGRRNTGELFF. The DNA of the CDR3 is TGTGCCAGCAGCAGTAGGGGTCGGAGAAACACCGGGGAGCTGTTTTTT.

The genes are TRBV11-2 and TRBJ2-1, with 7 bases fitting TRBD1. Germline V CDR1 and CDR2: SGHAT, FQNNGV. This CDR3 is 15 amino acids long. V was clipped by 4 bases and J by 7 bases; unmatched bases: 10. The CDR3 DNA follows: TGTGCCAGCAGCTCAAAGGACAGGAGCCGAAATGAGCAGTTCTTC. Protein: CASSSKDRSRNEQFF.

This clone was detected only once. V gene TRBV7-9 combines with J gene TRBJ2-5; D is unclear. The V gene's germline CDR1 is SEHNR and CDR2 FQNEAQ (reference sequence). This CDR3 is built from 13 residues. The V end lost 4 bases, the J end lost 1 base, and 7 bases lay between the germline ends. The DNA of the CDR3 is TGTGCCAGCAGCTCTTGGGGCCAAGAGACCCAGTACTTC. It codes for CASSSWGQETQYF.

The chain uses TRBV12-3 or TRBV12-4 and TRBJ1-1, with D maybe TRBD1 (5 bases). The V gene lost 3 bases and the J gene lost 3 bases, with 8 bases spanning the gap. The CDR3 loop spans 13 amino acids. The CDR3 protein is CASSFGGYTEAFF. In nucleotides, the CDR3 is TGTGCCAGCAGTTTTGGGGGGTACACTGAAGCTTTCTTT.

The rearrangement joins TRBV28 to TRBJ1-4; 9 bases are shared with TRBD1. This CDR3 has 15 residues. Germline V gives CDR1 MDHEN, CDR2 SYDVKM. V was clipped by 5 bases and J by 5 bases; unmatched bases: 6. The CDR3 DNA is TGTGCCAGCAGTGGGAGGGGGACAGGGAATGAAAAACTGTTTTTT. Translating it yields CASSGRGTGNEKLFF. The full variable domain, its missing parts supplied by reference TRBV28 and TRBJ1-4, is DVKVTQSSRYLVKRTGEKVFLECVQDMDHENMFWYRQDPGLGLRLIYFSYDVKMKEKGDIPEGYSVSREKKERFSLILESASTNQTSMYLCASSGRGTGNEKLFFGSGTQLSVL.

The CDR3, as DNA: TGTGCCAGCAGCCTAACAGGGGGCAGGGAGACCCAGTACTTC. It is translated as CASSLTGGRETQYF. This chain links TRBV7-2 with TRBJ2-5, with 9 bases fitting TRBD1. The junction had 6 bases not matched to a gene; V was cut back by 5 bases and J by 5 bases. From germline, CDR1 is SGHTA and CDR2 FQGNSA. The CDR3 spans 14 residues.

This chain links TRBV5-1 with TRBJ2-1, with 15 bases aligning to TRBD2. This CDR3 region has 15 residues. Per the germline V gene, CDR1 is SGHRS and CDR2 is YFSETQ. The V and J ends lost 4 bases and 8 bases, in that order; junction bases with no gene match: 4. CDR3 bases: TGCGCCAGCAGCCCGGGACTAGCGGGGGGCTATGAGCAGTTCTTC. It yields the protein CASSPGLAGGYEQFF.

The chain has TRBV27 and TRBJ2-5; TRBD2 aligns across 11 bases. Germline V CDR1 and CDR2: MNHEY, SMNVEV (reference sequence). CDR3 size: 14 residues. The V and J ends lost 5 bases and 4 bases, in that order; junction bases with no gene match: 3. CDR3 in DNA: TGTGCCAGCAGTAGCCTAGCGGGGGGAGAGACCCAGTACTTC. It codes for CASSSLAGGETQYF.

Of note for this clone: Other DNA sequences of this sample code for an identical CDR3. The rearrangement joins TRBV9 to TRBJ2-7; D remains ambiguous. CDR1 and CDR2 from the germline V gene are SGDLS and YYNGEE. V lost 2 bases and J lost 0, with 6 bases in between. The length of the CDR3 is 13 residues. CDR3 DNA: TGTGCCAGCAGCGTTGGCGGCTCCTACGAGCAGTACTTC. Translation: CASSVGGSYEQYF.